The clone carrying this T cell receptor beta chain was observed once. Its target is unknown. This sample is drawn from a study of cytomegalovirus exposure and HLA in healthy donors. Regarding the study as a whole: According to a later analysis, TCR clusters from the first cohort tended to co-occur in the 100 to 150 validation repertoires. It was reportedly the case that the classifier diagnosed cytomegalovirus status with high specificity and sensitivity. Among the CMV-associated chains, a few were confirmed in vitro as specific for CMV antigens.

The donors formed part of the 120-subject validation cohort, distinct from the roughly 700-subject first cohort. The assay was immunoSEQ multiplex PCR, and TCRdb's table has in-frame clones only and misses some. This table has about 110,000 clones, about nine tenths appearing once. CDR1 is SGHRS, CDR2 YFSETQ, per germline. This CDR3 comprises 18 residues. Deletions cut 1 base from V and 4 bases from J, with 23 bases between. The TCR sequence derives from a woman aged 18-29 years in good health and CMV-seronegative. The sample consisted of PBMCs. V usage is TRBV5-1 and J usage is TRBJ1-2, with D tentatively TRBD1 (6 bases). The CDR3: CASSLRGMAGATVYGYTF. The CDR3 nucleotides are TGCGCCAGCAGCTTGCGGGGAATGGCGGGGGCCACAGTCTATGGCTACACCTTC.